Each of the 18 T cell receptor beta chains below was sequenced from the same sample in a study of CD8+ T cells in alopecia areata. Extracted from the samples, RNA was reverse transcribed into cDNA to serve as the sequencing template. Some clones are missing from TCRdb's copy, which holds only in-frame ones; the method was immunoSEQ multiplex PCR. The table shows 110,000 or so clones, with roughly 60% occurring only once. Noted treatment: oral pan-JAK inhibitor, 5-10 mg twice daily. The sequences come from CD8+ T cells sorted from blood, collected at week 4, from a patient treated with tofacitinib. Source of these receptors: a human donor with alopecia areata.

The chain carries TRBV4-3 and TRBJ2-1; perhaps TRBD2 as D (6 bases). From germline, CDR1 is LGHNA and CDR2 YSLEER. The CDR3 loop spans 16 amino acids. V lost 4 bases, J lost 4 bases, and 17 bases lay in between. The CDR3 DNA reads as TGCGCCAGCAGCCCCACCGCTAGCGCTCAATACAATGAGCAGTTCTTC. Translating gives CASSPTASAQYNEQFF.

This sequence joins TRBV29-1 and TRBJ2-5; 7 bases are a match to TRBD1. Germline trimming cut 6 bases from V and 2 bases from J; bases unmatched to any gene: 6. CDR1 is SQVTM, CDR2 ANQGSEA, per germline. The CDR3 runs 13 residues. The CDR3 bases are TGCAGCGTGAAAACAGGGGCTCAAGAGACCCAGTACTTC. Encoded protein: CSVKTGAQETQYF. Full variable domain (rest looked up from reference TRBV29-1 and TRBJ2-5): SAVISQKPSRDICQRGTSLTIQCQVDSQVTMMFWYRQQPGQSLTLIATANQGSEATYESGFVIDKFPISRPNLTFSTLTVSNMSPEDSSIYLCSVKTGAQETQYFGPGTRLLVL.

Remarks on this clone: Other DNA sequences within the sample encode an identical CDR3. The CDR3 sequence: CAWSVGGAYEQYF. As DNA, the CDR3 is TGTGCCTGGAGTGTAGGAGGGGCCTACGAGCAGTACTTC. The chain combines TRBV30 with TRBJ2-7; tentative D call: TRBD2 (6 bases). The CDR3 is made up of 13 amino acids. Trimming removed 0 bases from V and 2 bases from J, with 8 bases in between. Germline lookup yields CDR1 GTSNPN and CDR2 SVGIG (reference sequence).

This clone has a single count. The chain uses TRBV7-8 and TRBJ2-7, with a tentative D call TRBD1 (7 bases). This CDR3 is built from 14 residues. Germline lookup yields CDR1 SGHVS and CDR2 FQNEAQ. Trimming pared 0 bases from V and 7 bases from J, leaving 13 bases between. The CDR3 here is CASSLAGQGGEQYF. As DNA, the CDR3 is TGTGCCAGCAGCTTAGCTGGGCAGGGGGGAGAGCAGTACTTC.

This clone was observed a handful of times. The rearrangement links TRBV7-6 to TRBJ2-6; weak D call: TRBD1 (6 bases). The CDR3 runs 14 residues. CDR1 is SGHVS and CDR2 is FNYEAQ in the germline V gene. V was shortened by 5 bases and J by 7 bases, with 12 bases between the two germline ends. The CDR3, as DNA: TGTGCCAGCAGCGACGGGACACTTGCCAACGTCCTGACTTTC. Amino acid sequence: CASSDGTLANVLTF.

The chain recombines TRBV4-1 with TRBJ2-3, with 10 bases lining up with TRBD2. CDR1 and CDR2 (germline): MGHRA, YSYEKL. The V segment lost 4 bases and the J segment 0 bases; nucleotides outside the gene matches: 13. The CDR3 spans 19 residues. The CDR3 sequence: CASSRLYSGGFRSTDTQYF. The CDR3 region has the DNA TGCGCCAGCAGCCGGTTGTATAGCGGGGGGTTTAGGAGCACAGATACGCAGTATTTT.

This chain joins TRBV4-1 and TRBJ1-5; D is unclear. V dropped 1 base and J dropped 6 bases, with 10 bases sitting between them. The germline V gene encodes CDR1 MGHRA and CDR2 YSYEKL. The CDR3 consists of 14 residues. CDR3 protein: CASSQGEALQPQHF. CDR3 coding DNA: TGCGCCAGCAGCCAAGGGGAGGCCCTTCAGCCCCAGCATTTT.

This clone was seen just once. The chain links TRBV13 to TRBJ2-7, with D unresolved. The CDR3 runs 14 residues. V lost 0 bases and J 5 bases, leaving 11 bases between the germline ends. The germline V gene encodes CDR1 PRHDT and CDR2 FYEKMQ (reference sequence). CDR3 DNA: TGTGCCAGCAGCTTAGGCCGAACCCTCCACGAGCAGTACTTC. Amino acid sequence: CASSLGRTLHEQYF.

The sample holds a few counts of this clone. The junction does not match germline at one end; this may be a read error. V usage is TRBV4-1 and J usage is TRBJ2-7; D unclear. Germline loops: CDR1 MGHRA, CDR2 YSYEKL. The CDR3 contains 15 residues. This CDR3 reads CASSQELTLPGEQHF. CDR3 bases: TGCGCCAGCAGCCAAGAACTTACGCTCCCGGGCGAGCAGCACTTC.

The table lists this clone with a few counts. The V call is TRBV29-1, the J call TRBJ2-7; possibly TRBD1 for D (5 bases). Trimming shortened V by 0 bases and J by 2 bases, and 11 bases separated the two germline ends. Per germline, CDR1 SQVTM and CDR2 ANQGSEA. The CDR3 is made up of 14 amino acids. For the CDR3, the DNA is TGCAGCGTTGAAGATCCCCAGGGAACCTACGAGCAGTACTTC. It translates to CSVEDPQGTYEQYF.

The chain combines TRBV2 with TRBJ1-1; no clear D. The ends were cut back, 2 bases at V and 7 bases at J, with 11 bases in the middle. CDR1 is SNHLY and CDR2 is FYNNEI in the germline V gene. This CDR3 has 13 residues. CDR3 amino acids: CASSERGQDEAFF. The CDR3 nucleotides read TGTGCCAGCAGTGAAAGAGGTCAGGATGAAGCTTTCTTT.

This clone came up a few times. The rearrangement uses TRBV29-1 and TRBJ2-5; possible D gene TRBD2, 6 bases. The V gene lost 3 bases and the J gene lost 0 bases, with 8 bases spanning the gap. Germline V gene sequence: CDR1 SQVTM, CDR2 ANQGSEA. The CDR3 extends over 13 amino acids. The CDR3 spells CSVDRGYQETQYF. As DNA, the CDR3 is TGCAGCGTTGACCGGGGGTACCAAGAGACCCAGTACTTC. Full variable domain (rest looked up from reference TRBV29-1 and TRBJ2-5): SAVISQKPSRDICQRGTSLTIQCQVDSQVTMMFWYRQQPGQSLTLIATANQGSEATYESGFVIDKFPISRPNLTFSTLTVSNMSPEDSSIYLCSVDRGYQETQYFGPGTRLLVL.

This clone was seen a handful of times. This chain links TRBV4-1 with TRBJ1-2; 7 bases fit TRBD1. From germline, CDR1 is MGHRA and CDR2 YSYEKL. V lost 0 bases and J lost 4; bases outside the gene matches: 14. The CDR3 has 18 residues. CDR3 loop: CASSQDEFVRGGVYGYTF. In DNA form, the CDR3 reads TGCGCCAGCAGCCAAGACGAGTTCGTTAGAGGGGGCGTCTATGGCTACACCTTC.

This clone showed up just a few times. The chain couples TRBV29-1 to TRBJ2-7; 9 bases are shared with TRBD1. Germline V gene lookup returns CDR1 SQVTM and CDR2 ANQGSEA. V was pared by 5 bases and J by 2 bases, with 7 bases of the junction left unmatched. The CDR3 totals 14 residues. The CDR3 region has the DNA TGCAGCGTTCCGGACAGGGGCAAACCCTACGAGCAGTACTTC. The encoded protein is CSVPDRGKPYEQYF.

V usage is TRBV25-1 and J usage is TRBJ1-5; D gene unclear. CDR3 length: 13 amino acids. Germline V gives CDR1 MGHDK, CDR2 SYGVNS. The germline V and J ends were trimmed by 1 base and 6 bases, with 7 bases remaining between them. CDR3 sequence reads: CASSELLGQPQHF. DNA for the CDR3: TGTGCCAGCAGTGAATTGTTGGGTCAGCCCCAGCATTTT.

The chain employs TRBV30 and TRBJ1-6; D gene uncertain. V was shortened by 4 bases and J by 9 bases, with 10 bases between the two germline ends. The CDR3 has 12 residues. Germline CDR1 and CDR2: GTSNPN and SVGIG (reference sequence). The CDR3 DNA reads TGTGCCTGGAAGGACCCCAGTTCACCCCTCCACTTT. This encodes CAWKDPSSPLHF.

The table lists this clone with a few counts. This rearrangement joins TRBV27 to TRBJ1-5; unclear D gene. Per the germline V gene, CDR1 is MNHEY and CDR2 is SMNVEV (reference sequence). Deletions cut 6 bases from V and 2 bases from J, with 5 bases between. This CDR3 contains 12 residues. The chain's CDR3 is CASRMGNQPQHF. The CDR3 DNA reads as TGTGCCAGCAGAATGGGCAATCAGCCCCAGCATTTT.

This clone has just a few counts. This rearrangement joins TRBV30 to TRBJ2-3, with D unclear. The CDR3 spans 12 residues. Germline V gene lookup returns CDR1 GTSNPN and CDR2 SVGIG (reference sequence). The V end lost 0 bases, the J end lost 5 bases, and 6 bases lay between the germline ends. This CDR3 is CAWSVWGDTQYF. The CDR3 DNA sequence: TGTGCCTGGAGTGTATGGGGAGATACGCAGTATTTT.